These 19 T cell receptor beta chains were sequenced from one sample in a study of blood T cell repertoires in COVID-19. Here immunoSEQ multiplex PCR was the method, and the copy in TCRdb shows in-frame clones only, minus some. The table has some 130,000 clones, 81% seen once. Sequencing used peripheral blood. These TCRs come from a woman in her sixties or seventies with active or convalescent COVID-19.

This clone was seen more than once but under ten times. The chain recombines TRBV7-6 with TRBJ1-6, with 10 bases lining up with TRBD1. The CDR3 runs 16 residues. The germline V gene has CDR1 SGHVS and CDR2 FNYEAQ. V was clipped by 1 base and J by 8 bases; unmatched bases: 5. In DNA form, the CDR3 reads TGTGCCAGCAGCTTAGAGACAGGGGGCTCCGATTCACCCCTCCACTTT. It codes for CASSLETGGSDSPLHF.

This chain connects TRBV7-6 to TRBJ1-2; 7 bases match TRBD1. Trimming removed 2 bases from V and 5 bases from J; junction bases left unmatched: 8. The CDR3 covers 15 residues. CDR1 SGHVS and CDR2 FNYEAQ come from the germline V gene. CDR3 bases: TGTGCCAGCAGCTTATCAGGGGGGTTGGAGTATGGCTACACCTTC. This sequence encodes CASSLSGGLEYGYTF.

This chain links TRBV29-1 with TRBJ2-3, with TRBD2 as a possible D gene (5 bases). Germline V gene sequence: CDR1 SQVTM, CDR2 ANQGSEA. CDR3 size: 11 residues. The ends were cut back, 7 bases at V and 2 bases at J, with 7 bases in the middle. Written as DNA, the CDR3 is TGCAGCGCCGGGAACACAGATACGCAGTATTTT. This translates into CSAGNTDTQYF.

This clone was picked up many times. V is TRBV7-9 and J is TRBJ1-6; D is uncertain. The CDR3 spans 13 residues. V was clipped by 1 base and J by 9 bases, with 7 bases between them. Germline CDR1 and CDR2: SEHNR and FQNEAQ (reference sequence). The CDR3, as DNA: TGTGCCAGCAGCTTAGGCGGCTTTTCACCCCTCCACTTT. The encoded protein is CASSLGGFSPLHF.

V usage is TRBV5-1 and J usage is TRBJ2-5; 15 bases fit TRBD2. Germline lookup yields CDR1 SGHRS and CDR2 YFSETQ. The CDR3 totals 16 residues. V lost 4 bases to trimming and J lost 4 bases; unmatched junction nucleotides: 5. The DNA for the CDR3 is TGCGCCAGCAGCATCCCGGGACTAGCGGGGGGAGAGACCCAGTACTTC. Translating gives CASSIPGLAGGETQYF. Based on the CDR3 plus reference TRBV5-1 and TRBJ2-5, the full variable domain is KAGVTQTPRYLIKTRGQQVTLSCSPISGHRSVSWYQQTPGQGLQFLFEYFSETQRNKGNFPGRFSGRQFSNSRSEMNVSTLELGDSALYLCASSIPGLAGGETQYFGPGTRLLVL.

With respect to this clone: At one boundary the junction diverges from the germline segment, which might be a read error. The chain has TRBV6-5 and TRBJ1-2; 7 nucleotides align to TRBD1. Germline V lookup: CDR1 MNHEY, CDR2 SVGAGI. This CDR3 is built from 13 residues. CDR3 protein: CASSDSRDSGYTF. CDR3 nucleotides: TGTGCCAGCAGTGACTCCAGGGACAGTGGCTACACCTTC.

The chain is built from TRBV6-5 and TRBJ1-2; perhaps TRBD1 as D (6 bases). The germline V gene encodes CDR1 MNHEY and CDR2 SVGAGI. The CDR3 covers 13 residues. V lost 6 bases and J 4 bases, leaving 12 bases between the germline ends. For the CDR3, the DNA is TGTGCCAGCAGCACAGACAGGACCTATGGCTACACCTTC. This sequence encodes CASSTDRTYGYTF.

This rearrangement joins TRBV6-5 to TRBJ2-7; D is unresolved. Germline CDR1 reads MNHEY; CDR2 reads SVGAGI. V lost 5 bases to trimming and J lost 2 bases, with 13 bases between them. This CDR3 has 14 residues. CDR3: CASSLPGLTYEQYV. In DNA, the CDR3 is TGTGCCAGCAGTCTACCGGGTCTTACCTACGAGCAGTACGTC.

The table lists this clone with a few counts. V and J are TRBV6-5 and TRBJ1-1; D is possibly TRBD1 (5 bases). Germline V gives CDR1 MNHEY, CDR2 SVGAGI. The CDR3 loop spans 13 amino acids. V was shortened by 7 bases and J by 1 base, with 10 bases between the two germline ends. The CDR3: CASTLTANTEAFF. CDR3 nucleotide sequence: TGTGCCAGCACTCTGACAGCGAACACTGAAGCTTTCTTT.

The chain links TRBV5-1 to TRBJ2-5; a possible D gene is TRBD2 (6 bases). The CDR3 totals 14 residues. V lost 3 bases, J lost 7 bases, and 16 bases lay in between. Germline CDR1 reads SGHRS; CDR2 reads YFSETQ. In nucleotides, the CDR3 is TGCGCCAGCAGCTCAACCGGGACTGGGGGGACCCAGTACTTC. Translating it yields CASSSTGTGGTQYF.

The chain uses TRBV5-1 and TRBJ1-1; D perhaps matches TRBD1 (5 bases). Between the trimmed V and J ends, which lost 5 bases and 1 base, there was a span of 15 bases. The CDR3 totals 15 residues. The V gene's germline CDR1 is SGHRS and CDR2 YFSETQ. The CDR3 DNA is TGCGCCAGCAGTCCTTCGGGGGACCCGAACACTGAAGCTTTCTTT. Its translation is CASSPSGDPNTEAFF.

The chain couples TRBV24-1 to TRBJ1-2, with D maybe TRBD1 (5 bases). Trimming left V 5 bases short and J 1 base short, with 10 bases between. The germline gives CDR1 KGHDR, CDR2 SFDVKD. The CDR3 has 14 residues. CDR3 bases: TGTGCCACCAGTGTGGCAGGGTATAACTATGGCTACACCTTC. Encoded protein: CATSVAGYNYGYTF.

The V call is TRBV10-3, the J call TRBJ1-5; D is undetermined. The CDR3 totals 13 residues. The germline CDR1 and CDR2 sequences are ENHRY and SYGVKD. The V and J ends lost 4 bases and 5 bases respectively, with 9 bases between them. The chain's CDR3 is CAISGSADQPQHF. The DNA of the CDR3 is TGTGCCATCAGTGGGTCAGCTGATCAGCCCCAGCATTTT.

This clone occurred once. The V gene is TRBV3-1 (or the pseudogene TRBV3-2), the J gene TRBJ2-1; D is possibly TRBD2 (6 bases). The CDR3 totals 16 residues. The germline gives CDR1 LGHDT, CDR2 YNNKEL (reference sequence). The ends were cut back, 0 bases at V and 0 bases at J, with 9 bases in the middle. CDR3 loop: CASSQDRGFSYNEQFF. The CDR3 DNA is TGTGCCAGCAGCCAAGATCGGGGGTTCTCCTACAATGAGCAGTTCTTC.

V usage is TRBV4-1 and J usage is TRBJ1-1, with a tentative D call TRBD1 (5 bases). The germline V and J ends were trimmed by 1 base and 3 bases, with 6 bases remaining between them. The CDR3 covers 13 residues. Looked up from germline, CDR1 is MGHRA and CDR2 is YSYEKL. The CDR3 is CASSQGGHTEAFF. The CDR3 coding sequence is TGCGCCAGCAGCCAAGGGGGCCACACTGAAGCTTTCTTT.

The DNA of the CDR3 is TGTGCCAGCAGTTTAATGGGACTAGCATCAGATACGCAGTATTTT. Protein product: CASSLMGLASDTQYF. The chain joins TRBV28 to TRBJ2-3; 9 bases are shared with TRBD2. This CDR3 is built from 15 residues. Germline CDR1 is MDHEN and CDR2 is SYDVKM. V shed 2 bases and J 4 bases; nucleotides not matched to a gene: 4.

The chain has TRBV10-1 and TRBJ2-3, with a tentative D call TRBD2 (6 bases). The CDR3 length is 13 residues. CDR1 WNHNN and CDR2 SYGVQD come from the germline V gene (reference sequence). V was shortened by 6 bases and J by 2 bases, with 9 bases between the two germline ends. CDR3 in DNA: TGCGCCAGCAGCCGGGACTTCACAGATACGCAGTATTTT. Protein product: CASSRDFTDTQYF.

The chain links TRBV28 to TRBJ2-1; TRBD2 aligns across 8 bases. This CDR3 has 15 amino acids. Germline V gives CDR1 MDHEN, CDR2 SYDVKM. Germline trimming cut 3 bases from V and 5 bases from J; bases unmatched to any gene: 6. The CDR3 reads CASSLPSGRHNEQFF. The CDR3 DNA is TGTGCCAGCAGTTTGCCTAGCGGGCGTCACAATGAGCAGTTCTTC.

The CDR3 protein is CASSLLGLIGYGYTF. CDR3 nucleotides: TGTGCCAGCAGTCTTCTCGGACTGATCGGCTATGGCTACACCTTC. V gene TRBV28 combines with J gene TRBJ1-2, with no clear D. Germline V CDR1 and CDR2: MDHEN, SYDVKM. V was pared by 5 bases and J by 4 bases, with 17 bases between. This CDR3 contains 15 residues.